The rows below give T cell receptor beta chains drawn from one sample of a study of blood T cell repertoires in COVID-19. Sequencing used immunoSEQ multiplex PCR; TCRdb keeps in-frame clones, though not all of them. Among tens of thousands of clones listed, 75% to 90% were seen once. The specimen sequenced was peripheral blood. Receptor source: an elderly man with acute or convalescent COVID-19. Each CDR3 is given with its conserved first and last residue. D genes are given only for firm matches. A row's size may be missing; if present it is once, few, many or a size class.

>TRBJ2-3|TRBD2|TRBV3-1/TRBV3-2|.
TGTGCCAGCAGCCAGGTGGCGGGGGGCACAGATACGCAGTATTTT
CASSQVAGGTDTQYF
>TRBJ2-2|.|TRBV28|.
TGTGCCAGCAGCCCCGGAGGGGGGGAGCTGTTTTTT
CASSPGGGELFF
>TRBJ2-7|.|TRBV28|.
TGTGCCAGCAGTTCCCAACAGGGTACCCACGAGCAGTACTTC
CASSSQQGTHEQYF
>TRBJ1-5|TRBD1|TRBV19|few
TGTGCCACTTCTCCCCTCCGGGGACAGGTCAATCAGCCCCAGCATTTT
CATSPLRGQVNQPQHF
>TRBJ1-6|.|TRBV24-1|.
TGTGCCACCAGTGTAGGGGTTAATTCACCCCTCCACTTT
CATSVGVNSPLHF
>TRBJ2-2|TRBD1|TRBV6-2/TRBV6-3|.
TGTGCCAGCAGTCGGGACAGGCGACCGAACACCGGGGAGCTGTTTTTT
CASSRDRRPNTGELFF
>TRBJ1-1|.|TRBV7-2|.
TGTGCCAGCAGCCCCTTAGTCGGACAGTCGAACACTGAAGCTTTCTTT
CASSPLVGQSNTEAFF
>TRBJ2-3|.|TRBV7-3|.
TGTGCCAGCAGCTTAAATTCCGGAGATACGCAGTATTTT
CASSLNSGDTQYF
>TRBJ1-4|.|TRBV5-1|.
TGCGCCAGCAGCCCGGAGCCGGTTACAACTAATGAAAAACTGTTTTTT
CASSPEPVTTNEKLFF
>TRBJ1-1|TRBD1|TRBV5-6|.
TGTGCCAGCAGCTTCGGTATAGGGGGCCGTACTGAAGCTTTCTTT
CASSFGIGGRTEAFF
>TRBJ2-7|TRBD1|TRBV19|.
TGTGCCAGCCGATGGGACAGGGATTCCTACGAGCAGTACTTC
CASRWDRDSYEQYF
>TRBJ1-5|TRBD1|TRBV5-1|.
TGCGCCAGCAGCTCCGGGACAGGGGAACAGCCCCAGCATTTT
CASSSGTGEQPQHF
>TRBJ2-5|TRBD2|TRBV24-1|.
TGTGCCACCAGTCTCGCTAGCGGGGACCAAGAGACCCAGTACTTC
CATSLASGDQETQYF
>TRBJ2-1|TRBD2|TRBV6-2/TRBV6-3|.
TGTGCCAGCAGTCGAGTCGGCGGGAGGGGGGGCAATGAGCAGTTCTTC
CASSRVGGRGGNEQFF
>TRBJ2-5|TRBD2|TRBV5-1|.
TGCGCCAGCAGCCCAGGAGCGGGGAGAGGGGAGACCCAGTACTTC
CASSPGAGRGETQYF
>TRBJ1-4|.|TRBV6-1|.
TGTGCCAGCAGTGAAGCTTACGGGGGGGACCCCAGTGAAAAACTGTTTTTT
CASSEAYGGDPSEKLFF
>TRBJ2-7|TRBD2|TRBV28|.
TGTGCCAGCAGACCATCACTAGCGGGAGCATACGAGCAGTACTTC
CASRPSLAGAYEQYF
>TRBJ2-5|TRBD2|TRBV11-2|.
TGTGCCAGCAGCGTGGACAGGGGACTAGCGGGGTCCGAGACCCAGTACTTC
CASSVDRGLAGSETQYF
>TRBJ2-3|TRBD2|TRBV5-4|.
TGTGCCAGCAGCTTAGGACGCGCGGGGGGTATCACAGATACGCAGTATTTT
CASSLGRAGGITDTQYF
>TRBJ2-5|TRBD1|TRBV18|.
TGTGCCAGCTCAGGTTACAGGGGGCAAGAGACCCAGTACTTC
CASSGYRGQETQYF
>TRBJ2-7|.|TRBV12-3/TRBV12-4|few
TGTGCCAGCCCCCGGGACTCTGCTTGGGAGCAGTACTTC
CASPRDSAWEQYF
>TRBJ1-5|TRBD1|TRBV7-8|.
TGTGCCAGCAGTTCCGCGGCAGGGGGATATCAGCCCCAGCATTTT
CASSSAAGGYQPQHF
>TRBJ1-2|TRBD1|TRBV2|once
TGTGCCAGCAGACCGGGACAGGGTTTTGGCTATGGCTACACCTTC
CASRPGQGFGYGYTF
>TRBJ2-1|.|TRBV7-9|.
TGTGCCAGCAGCTTAGCGGGACTGGATGAGCAGTTCTTC
CASSLAGLDEQFF
>TRBJ1-2|.|TRBV9|.
TGTGCCAGCAGCGTACTAAAGGAGGACTATGGCTACACCTTC
CASSVLKEDYGYTF
>TRBJ2-7|.|TRBV12-3/TRBV12-4|.
TGTGCCAGCTCCCGCGCGAGCTCCTACGAGCAGTACTTC
CASSRASSYEQYF
>TRBJ1-1|TRBD1|TRBV11-2|.
TGTGCCAGCAGCAAACGGACAGGGAGGGGCAACACTGAAGCTTTCTTT
CASSKRTGRGNTEAFF
>TRBJ1-2|TRBD1|TRBV28|.
TGTGCCAGCCGGGGACAGTACTATGGCTACACCTTC
CASRGQYYGYTF
>TRBJ2-1|.|TRBV7-9|.
TGTGCCAGCAGCCCGTCCTACAATGAGCAGTTCTTC
CASSPSYNEQFF
>TRBJ2-5|TRBD2|TRBV27|once
TGTGCCAGCAGTGGGGGGAGCGGGAGGGAGACCCAGTACTTC
CASSGGSGRETQYF
>TRBJ2-3|.|TRBV7-2|.
TGTGCCAGCAGCTTAAATGGGGCGAAGACAGATACGCAGTATTTT
CASSLNGAKTDTQYF
>TRBJ1-1|TRBD1|TRBV6-5|.
TGTGCCAGCATGAGACAGGGGAACACTGAAGCTTTCTTT
CASMRQGNTEAFF
>TRBJ2-1|.|TRBV6-2/TRBV6-3|.
TGTGCCAGCAGCCCTTGGGTCGGGGGATCCTACAATGAGCAGTTCTTC
CASSPWVGGSYNEQFF
>TRBJ2-3|.|TRBV28|.
TGTGCCAGCATTCGGGTCCCGGGGACTAGCACAGATACGCAGTATTTT
CASIRVPGTSTDTQYF
>TRBJ1-2|TRBD1|TRBV28|.
TGTGCCAGCAGTTTATTAACAGGGGGGGCTAACTATGGCTACACCTTC
CASSLLTGGANYGYTF
>TRBJ2-1|TRBD2|TRBV28|.
TGTGCCAGCAGTTTGTGGACTAGCGGGAGTGGCGGTGATGAGCAGTTCTTC
CASSLWTSGSGGDEQFF
>TRBJ2-1|.|TRBV4-3|.
TGCGCCAGCAGCCAAGGACTAGGTGTAGTCAATGAGCAGTTCTTC
CASSQGLGVVNEQFF
>TRBJ1-3|.|TRBV29-1|.
TGCAGCGTTGACTATGGAGGGCGTGCTGGAAACACCATATATTTT
CSVDYGGRAGNTIYF
>TRBJ1-5|.|TRBV28|.
TGTGCCAGCAGTTTCGGGGCGGGGCGGGGGGCAGAGCCCCAGCATTTT
CASSFGAGRGAEPQHF
>TRBJ1-4|.|TRBV3-1/TRBV3-2|.
TGTGCCAGCAGCCAAGCAGGGCAAAATGAAAAACTGTTTTTT
CASSQAGQNEKLFF
>TRBJ2-5|.|TRBV19|.
TGTGCCAGTAGTATAGGACTACCACAAGAGACCCAGTACTTC
CASSIGLPQETQYF
>TRBJ2-3|.|TRBV30|.
TGTGCCTGGTTTAGACAGGCAGATACGCAGTATTTT
CAWFRQADTQYF
>TRBJ1-2|TRBD1|TRBV4-1|.
TGCGCCAGCAGCCAAGAGGGACAGGGTGATGGCTACACCTTC
CASSQEGQGDGYTF
>TRBJ2-3|TRBD2|TRBV3-1/TRBV3-2|.
TGTGCCAGCAGCCTCGGACTAGCAGGGGATACGCAGTATTTT
CASSLGLAGDTQYF
>TRBJ2-7|TRBD2|TRBV5-1|.
TGCGCCAGCAGCTTGCAAGGTCAAGCGGGAGGTACCGAGCAGTACTTC
CASSLQGQAGGTEQYF
>TRBJ2-3|TRBD2|TRBV24-1|.
TGTGCCACCAGTGATTCACAAATACTAGCGGGCACAGATACGCAGTATTTT
CATSDSQILAGTDTQYF
>TRBJ2-1|TRBD1|TRBV5-1|.
TGCGCCAGCAGGCAGGACAGGGAGAGCTCCTACAATGAGCAGTTCTTC
CASRQDRESSYNEQFF
>TRBJ1-3|TRBD1|TRBV9|.
TGTGCCAGCAGCGTAGGACAGGGAGGAGGAAACACCATATATTTT
CASSVGQGGGNTIYF
>TRBJ1-4|TRBD1|TRBV7-9|once
TGTGCCAGCAGCTTTCCGGGACAGAGTAATGAAAAACTGTTTTTT
CASSFPGQSNEKLFF
>TRBJ2-3|TRBD1|TRBV9|.
TGTGCCAGCAGCACCCGGGACAGGCCCACAGATACGCAGTATTTT
CASSTRDRPTDTQYF